Shown below are 26 T cell receptor beta chains from a single sample sequenced in a study of technical replicates of blood from a handful of donors. Sequenced by immunoSEQ multiplex PCR; TCRdb stores in-frame clones only, minus some. The sample carries around 93,000 clones, about 94% recorded once. Sequenced material: T cells isolated from PBMCs. The receptor set was obtained from a human donor in good health.

This chain joins TRBV7-3 and TRBJ2-1; D uncertain. Germline V gene lookup returns CDR1 SGHTA and CDR2 FQGTGA. V was shortened by 2 bases and J by 5 bases, with 7 bases between the two germline ends. The CDR3 contains 13 residues. In nucleotides, the CDR3 is TGTGCCAGCAGCTTATACACAGACAATGAGCAGTTCTTC. It yields the protein CASSLYTDNEQFF.

Notes on this clone: At one end the junction does not follow the germline gene, possibly because of a read error. The chain is built from TRBV7-7 and TRBJ2-5; 8 bases are a match to TRBD1. This CDR3 region has 15 residues. Germline V CDR1 and CDR2: SSHAT, FNYEAQ (reference sequence). CDR3: CASSPEGQEGETQYF. In DNA form, the CDR3 reads TGTGCTAGCAGCCCAGAGGGACAGGAGGGGGAGACCCAGTACTTC.

V gene TRBV9 combines with J gene TRBJ2-5; no clear D. This CDR3 comprises 12 residues. V lost 1 base to trimming and J lost 5 bases, with 6 bases between them. Germline lookup yields CDR1 SGDLS and CDR2 YYNGEE. The CDR3 spells CASSVNLETQYF. In DNA form, the CDR3 reads TGTGCCAGCAGCGTAAATCTGGAGACCCAGTACTTC. Variable domain in full (rest from reference TRBV9 and TRBJ2-5): DSGVTQTPKHLITATGQRVTLRCSPRSGDLSVYWYQQSLDQGLQFLIQYYNGEERAKGNILERFSAQQFPDLHSELNLSSLELGDSALYFCASSVNLETQYFGPGTRLLVL.

The chain carries TRBV6-5 and TRBJ2-1; 9 bases match TRBD2. The CDR3 is 14 amino acids. CDR1 and CDR2 (germline): MNHEY, SVGAGI. V dropped 6 bases and J dropped 5; count of bases not matched to a gene: 5. The chain's CDR3 is CASRPSGTHNEQFF. The CDR3 nucleotides are TGTGCCAGCAGACCTAGCGGGACTCACAATGAGCAGTTCTTC.

The chain combines TRBV30 with TRBJ1-3; weak D call: TRBD1 (6 bases). In germline, CDR1 is GTSNPN, CDR2 SVGIG (reference sequence). This CDR3 is built from 13 residues. Trimming stripped 2 bases from V and 4 bases from J, with 9 bases between. CDR3 DNA: TGTGCCTGGAGTAGCGGACAGGGAAACACCATATATTTT. Translating it yields CAWSSGQGNTIYF.

The chain uses TRBV4-1 and TRBJ2-5; no clear D gene. Trimming shortened V by 4 bases and J by 1 base, and 7 bases separated the two germline ends. The germline V gene has CDR1 MGHRA and CDR2 YSYEKL. The CDR3 has 13 residues. The CDR3 protein is CASSLEAQETQYF. CDR3 nucleotides: TGCGCCAGCAGCCTCGAAGCCCAAGAGACCCAGTACTTC.

The chain has TRBV5-5 and TRBJ2-3; 11 bases line up with TRBD2. The CDR3 is made up of 15 amino acids. Germline V CDR1 and CDR2: SGHKS, YYEKEE (reference sequence). V shed 1 base and J 4 bases; nucleotides not matched to a gene: 2. CDR3 DNA: TGTGCCAGCAGCTTGTTACTAGCGGGAGCAGATACGCAGTATTTT. It encodes CASSLLLAGADTQYF.

The chain joins TRBV30 to TRBJ2-5, with D possibly matching TRBD2 (6 bases). The CDR3 consists of 14 residues. V was pared by 3 bases and J by 5 bases, with 16 bases between. From germline, CDR1 is GTSNPN and CDR2 SVGIG (reference sequence). The CDR3 sequence is CAWSVSGLGETQYF. DNA of the CDR3: TGTGCCTGGAGCGTTAGCGGACTGGGGGAGACCCAGTACTTC. Drawing the rest from reference TRBV30 and TRBJ2-5, the complete variable domain is SQTIHQWPATLVQPVGSPLSLECTVEGTSNPNLYWYRQAAGRGLQLLFYSVGIGQISSEVPQNLSASRPQDRQFILSSKKLLLSDSGFYLCAWSVSGLGETQYFGPGTRLLVL.

The V and J genes are TRBV4-3 and TRBJ2-5; 8 bases match TRBD2. The CDR3 has 15 residues. V trimming: 2 bases; J trimming: 5 bases; junction bases outside the gene matches: 7. Looked up from germline, CDR1 is LGHNA and CDR2 is YSLEER. CDR3 in DNA: TGCGCCAGCAGCCAAAGCCAGCGGGAGTGGGAGACCCAGTACTTC. The encoded protein is CASSQSQREWETQYF.

The CDR3 region is CASSLNLVGELFF. CDR3 coding DNA: TGTGCCAGCAGCTTAAACTTGGTCGGGGAGCTGTTTTTT. V usage is TRBV7-3 and J usage is TRBJ2-2; D call uncertain. CDR1 is SGHTA, CDR2 FQGTGA, per germline. Trimming removed 1 base at V and 7 bases at J, with 7 bases between. The CDR3 loop spans 13 amino acids. The whole variable domain, filled in from reference TRBV7-3 and TRBJ2-2, reads GAGVSQTPSNKVTEKGKYVELRCDPISGHTALYWYRQSLGQGPEFLIYFQGTGAADDSGLPNDRFFAVRPEGSVSTLKIQRTERGDSAVYLCASSLNLVGELFFGEGSRLTVL.

The rearrangement uses TRBV6-5 and TRBJ2-3; the match to TRBD2 covers 7 bases. The CDR3 length is 15 residues. The junction had 5 bases not matched to a gene; V was cut back by 4 bases and J by 1 base. The V gene's germline CDR1 is MNHEY and CDR2 SVGAGI. CDR3 in DNA: TGTGCCAGCAGTTCAGCGGGAAGGGGCACAGATACGCAGTATTTT. It yields the protein CASSSAGRGTDTQYF.

This chain links TRBV7-2 with TRBJ1-1; 8 nucleotides align to TRBD1. CDR1 and CDR2 from the germline V gene are SGHTA and FQGNSA. J gave up 0 bases and V 2 bases, and 11 bases lay outside the gene matches. This CDR3 comprises 18 residues. The CDR3 DNA sequence: TGTGCCAGCAGCTTAAATAGCCTGGCAGGGGGCGTGAACACTGAAGCTTTCTTT. Its translation is CASSLNSLAGGVNTEAFF.

This chain links TRBV7-2 with TRBJ1-4, with a possible D match to TRBD1 (6 bases). The V gene lost 5 bases and the J gene lost 5 bases, with 15 bases spanning the gap. Germline V lookup: CDR1 SGHTA, CDR2 FQGNSA. The length of the CDR3 is 15 residues. CDR3 coding DNA: TGTGCCAGCAGCCAAACAGGGTTAGTGAATGAAAAACTGTTTTTT. It is translated as CASSQTGLVNEKLFF.

V is TRBV27 and J is TRBJ2-7; 10 bases are shared with TRBD1. This CDR3 spans 13 amino acids. V was pared by 10 bases and J by 4 bases, with 7 bases of the junction left unmatched. Germline V lookup: CDR1 MNHEY, CDR2 SMNVEV (reference sequence). CDR3 coding DNA: TGTGCCACCGCGGGACAGGGGAGTTACGAGCAGTACTTC. This codes for CATAGQGSYEQYF.

The J gene is TRBJ1-1, the V gene TRBV9; 9 nucleotides match TRBD1. V lost 4 bases and J lost 1; bases outside the gene matches: 2. CDR3 length: 14 residues. CDR1 is SGDLS and CDR2 is YYNGEE in the germline V gene. The CDR3 nucleotides read TGTGCCAGCAGCCGGGACAGGGAGAACACTGAAGCTTTCTTT. Amino acids: CASSRDRENTEAFF. Drawing the rest from reference TRBV9 and TRBJ1-1, the complete variable domain is DSGVTQTPKHLITATGQRVTLRCSPRSGDLSVYWYQQSLDQGLQFLIQYYNGEERAKGNILERFSAQQFPDLHSELNLSSLELGDSALYFCASSRDRENTEAFFGQGTRLTVV.

The gene calls are TRBV9 and TRBJ1-5; 7 positions agree with TRBD1. Trimming took 0 bases from V and 4 from J; bases not matched to a gene: 4. Looked up from germline, CDR1 is SGDLS and CDR2 is YYNGEE. CDR3 length equals 15 residues. For the CDR3, the DNA is TGTGCCAGCAGCGTAGGAGGGGGCCAAAATCAGCCCCAGCATTTT. Protein: CASSVGGGQNQPQHF.

This chain joins TRBV7-2 and TRBJ1-2; D not resolved. V was pared by 4 bases and J by 4 bases, with 7 bases between. This CDR3 has 12 amino acids. Germline CDR1 reads SGHTA; CDR2 reads FQGNSA. The DNA for the CDR3 is TGTGCCAGCAGCTCGGACTTCTATGGCTACACCTTC. Its protein product is CASSSDFYGYTF.

The chain has TRBV6-6 and TRBJ2-1; unclear D gene. The V gene lost 5 bases and the J gene lost 7 bases, with 3 bases spanning the gap. This CDR3 has 10 amino acids. CDR1 is MNHNY, CDR2 SVGAGI, per germline (reference sequence). CDR3 nucleotides: TGTGCCAGCAGTCAAAATGAGCAGTTCTTC. This encodes CASSQNEQFF.

In its sample, this clone was seen once. The J gene is TRBJ2-7, the V gene TRBV7-3; 9 nucleotides agree with TRBD1. V lost 5 bases and J lost 6; bases outside the gene matches: 8. The CDR3 extends over 14 amino acids. From germline, CDR1 is SGHTA and CDR2 FQGTGA. Written as DNA, the CDR3 is TGTGCCAGCAGCCCGCCCGGGACAGGGAGCGAGCAGTACTTC. It encodes CASSPPGTGSEQYF.

V and J are TRBV19 and TRBJ2-3; possibly TRBD2 for D (6 bases). Trimming removed 1 base at V and 2 bases at J, with 7 bases between. The CDR3 is made up of 14 amino acids. Germline loops: CDR1 LNHDA, CDR2 SQIVND (reference sequence). Here the CDR3 reads CASSIVADTDTQYF. CDR3 in DNA: TGTGCCAGTAGTATAGTAGCGGACACAGATACGCAGTATTTT.

The chain is built from TRBV7-2 and TRBJ1-1; 7 nucleotides match TRBD1. V gave up 2 bases and J gave up 1 base; unmatched junction bases: 4. The CDR3 loop spans 15 amino acids. Germline lookup yields CDR1 SGHTA and CDR2 FQGNSA. CDR3 sequence (DNA): TGTGCCAGCAGCTTATATGGGACAGCGAACACTGAAGCTTTCTTT. The encoded protein is CASSLYGTANTEAFF.

V is TRBV11-1 and J is TRBJ2-7, with 9 bases fitting TRBD1. Germline values: CDR1 SGHAT, CDR2 FQDESV (reference sequence). The CDR3 is 17 residues long. V gave up 3 bases and J gave up 6 bases; unmatched junction bases: 15. DNA for the CDR3: TGTGCCAGCAGCTTCTACTCCCCGGGACAGGGCATTCTCGAGCAGTACTTC. It codes for CASSFYSPGQGILEQYF. The whole variable domain, filled in from reference TRBV11-1 and TRBJ2-7, reads EAEVAQSPRYKITEKSQAVAFWCDPISGHATLYWYRQILGQGPELLVQFQDESVVDDSQLPKDRFSAERLKGVDSTLKIQPAELGDSAMYLCASSFYSPGQGILEQYFGPGTRLTVT.

This chain uses TRBV30 with TRBJ2-1; D call uncertain. From germline, CDR1 is GTSNPN and CDR2 SVGIG (reference sequence). The CDR3 totals 12 residues. V lost 4 bases, J lost 9 bases, and 13 bases lay in between. CDR3 in amino acids: CAWTSGSVEQFF. CDR3 nucleotide sequence: TGTGCCTGGACGTCAGGATCGGTTGAGCAGTTCTTC.

The V gene is TRBV6-1, the J gene TRBJ1-2; 11 bases line up with TRBD1. Germline loops: CDR1 MNHNS, CDR2 SASEGT. The V and J ends lost 2 bases and 4 bases, in that order; junction bases with no gene match: 3. This CDR3 is 15 amino acids long. CDR3 amino acids: CASSESDRGPYGYTF. As DNA, the CDR3 is TGTGCCAGCAGTGAATCGGACAGGGGGCCCTATGGCTACACCTTC.

The genes are TRBV6-1 and TRBJ2-3, with TRBD2 matching over 11 bases. CDR3 length: 15 residues. CDR1 is MNHNS, CDR2 SASEGT, per germline. V shed 6 bases and J 6 bases; nucleotides not matched to a gene: 8. The CDR3 region is CASRQLAGVGDTQYF. The DNA of the CDR3 is TGTGCCAGCAGACAACTAGCGGGAGTGGGGGATACGCAGTATTTT.

J is TRBJ2-7 and V is TRBV18, with 9 bases lining up with TRBD2. The CDR3 extends over 15 amino acids. The V gene end was trimmed by 3 bases and the J gene end by 0 bases; junction bases not matched to a gene: 3. From germline, CDR1 is KGHSH and CDR2 LQKENI. CDR3 amino acids: CASSPISGSSYEQYF. The CDR3 DNA is TGTGCCAGCTCACCCATTAGCGGGAGCTCCTACGAGCAGTACTTC.